A single sample gave rise to the 25 T cell receptor beta chains below, sequenced in a study of blood T cell repertoires in COVID-19. Clones were sequenced by immunoSEQ multiplex PCR, and TCRdb holds only the in-frame ones, with some missing. Of more than 95,000 clones in the sample, roughly four fifths were seen once. Sequencing input: peripheral blood. These receptor sequences come from a man aged 55 to 70 with acute or convalescent COVID-19.

With regard to this clone: Distinct nucleotide sequences in the sample also encode this CDR3. V is TRBV28 and J is TRBJ2-5; D is ambiguous. Trimming stripped 2 bases from V and 1 base from J, with 2 bases between. Germline CDR1 and CDR2: MDHEN and SYDVKM. This CDR3 contains 12 residues. CDR3 protein: CASSLLQETQYF. CDR3 nucleotide sequence: TGTGCCAGCAGTTTACTCCAAGAGACCCAGTACTTC.

V is TRBV3-1 (or the pseudogene TRBV3-2) and J is TRBJ1-6; D might be TRBD1 (5 bases). CDR3 length: 15 residues. The germline V and J ends were trimmed by 1 base and 7 bases, with 11 bases remaining between them. Germline V gives CDR1 LGHDT, CDR2 YNNKEL (reference sequence). This CDR3 is CASSQGTHSNSPLHF. The CDR3 nucleotides are TGTGCCAGCAGCCAAGGGACACATTCCAATTCACCCCTCCACTTT.

This clone is a singleton in its sample. CDR3 sequence: CASSLRGFSYEQYF. The CDR3 bases are TGTGCCAGCAGCTTGCGGGGGTTCTCCTACGAGCAGTACTTC. The rearrangement links TRBV5-8 to TRBJ2-7; D possibly corresponds to TRBD2 (6 bases). Germline CDR1 and CDR2: SGHTS and YDEGEE. This CDR3 has 14 residues. Trimming shortened V by 1 base and J by 0 bases, and 8 bases separated the two germline ends.

CDR3 residues: CASSPGQGPREQYF. The CDR3, as DNA: TGTGCCAGCTCACCAGGACAGGGCCCTCGGGAGCAGTACTTC. The chain employs TRBV18 and TRBJ2-7; 8 positions agree with TRBD1. There are 14 residues in the CDR3. The germline gives CDR1 KGHSH, CDR2 LQKENI. V lost 2 bases and J lost 7; bases outside the gene matches: 7.

The J gene is TRBJ1-1, the V gene TRBV3-1 (or the pseudogene TRBV3-2); 12 positions match TRBD1. The CDR3 contains 18 residues. The V gene's germline CDR1 is LGHDT and CDR2 YNNKEL (reference sequence). V lost 1 base to trimming and J lost 4 bases; unmatched junction nucleotides: 10. Here the CDR3 reads CASSQAGQGARSGTEAFF. The CDR3 nucleotides read TGTGCCAGCAGCCAAGCGGGACAGGGGGCGAGAAGTGGCACTGAAGCTTTCTTT.

Remarks on this clone: At one end the junction does not follow the germline gene, possibly because of a read error. The chain couples TRBV13 to TRBJ1-2, with 12 bases lining up with TRBD1. The V gene's germline CDR1 is PRHDT and CDR2 FYEKMQ (reference sequence). This CDR3 contains 17 residues. CDR3 sequence reads: CASSIGTGGVMGYGYTF. CDR3 sequence (DNA): TGTGCCAGCAGCATAGGGACAGGGGGCGTGATGGGCTATGGCTACACCTTC.

V usage is TRBV6-2 or TRBV6-3 and J usage is TRBJ2-5; 9 bases are a match to TRBD2. The CDR3 loop spans 15 amino acids. J lost 3 bases, V lost 1 base, and 3 bases had no gene match. In germline, CDR1 is MNHEY, CDR2 SVGEGT. CDR3 region: CASSYLIAGEETQYF. In DNA form, the CDR3 reads TGTGCCAGCAGTTACTTGATAGCGGGAGAAGAGACCCAGTACTTC.

This sequence joins TRBV3-1 (or the pseudogene TRBV3-2) and TRBJ2-7, with 15 bases fitting TRBD2. In germline, CDR1 is LGHDT, CDR2 YNNKEL (reference sequence). This CDR3 is built from 18 residues. With V trimmed by 4 bases and J by 4 bases, 11 bases remained unmatched. CDR3: CASSRRTSGGAYSYEQYF. The CDR3 DNA sequence: TGTGCCAGCAGCCGCCGGACTAGCGGGGGGGCCTATAGTTACGAGCAGTACTTC.

The CDR3 nucleotides read TGTGCCAGCAGCTTAGATGGGAGGGAGAATGAAAAACTGTTTTTT. Its translation: CASSLDGRENEKLFF. This sequence joins TRBV11-3 and TRBJ1-4; D gene ambiguous. Trimming removed 0 bases at V and 5 bases at J, with 10 bases between. This CDR3 contains 15 residues. Per germline, CDR1 SGHNT and CDR2 YENEEA.

The V gene is TRBV24-1, the J gene TRBJ1-1; D remains ambiguous. The CDR3 length is 13 residues. Trimming removed 9 bases at V and 2 bases at J, with 12 bases between. CDR1 is KGHDR and CDR2 is SFDVKD in the germline V gene. DNA for the CDR3: TGTGCCACCCTGGCGGGCAAAAACACTGAAGCTTTCTTT. Its translation is CATLAGKNTEAFF.

The CDR3 region has the DNA TGTGCCAGCAGCTTATCCCCGGGACTAGCGGGGAGCTCCTACAATGAGCAGTTCTTC. This sequence encodes CASSLSPGLAGSSYNEQFF. The chain joins TRBV13 to TRBJ2-1, with 13 bases that match TRBD2. Losses at the gene ends were 2 bases for V and 0 bases for J; bases not matched to a gene: 7. The CDR3 loop spans 19 amino acids. Germline CDR1 and CDR2: PRHDT and FYEKMQ (reference sequence).

The chain has TRBV18 and TRBJ2-5, with 7 nucleotides matching TRBD1. The germline gives CDR1 KGHSH, CDR2 LQKENI. The CDR3 has 13 amino acids. Trimming cost V 3 bases and J 2 bases; bases outside gene matches: 0. The CDR3 protein is CASSPTGQETQYF. CDR3 DNA sequence: TGTGCCAGCTCACCGACAGGGCAAGAGACCCAGTACTTC.

The genes are TRBV2 and TRBJ1-2; a possible D gene is TRBD1 (5 bases). Germline CDR1 and CDR2: SNHLY and FYNNEI. Trimming left V 6 bases short and J 4 bases short, with 12 bases between. CDR3 length: 13 amino acids. The CDR3 reads CASRGRGSYGYTF. CDR3 DNA: TGTGCCAGCAGGGGGCGGGGATCCTATGGCTACACCTTC.

V and J are TRBV14 and TRBJ2-7; 10 bases map to TRBD1. The CDR3 totals 16 residues. Germline V lookup: CDR1 SGHDN, CDR2 FVKESK. J lost 2 bases, V lost 2 bases, and 6 bases had no gene match. CDR3 amino acids: CASSQLSDRGAYEQYF. The DNA for the CDR3 is TGTGCCAGCAGCCAACTCTCGGACAGGGGGGCCTACGAGCAGTACTTC.

This clone showed up just once. The CDR3 region is CASSQDWDRVNQPQHF. CDR3 nucleotides: TGTGCCAGCAGCCAAGATTGGGACAGGGTGAATCAGCCCCAGCATTTT. The chain is built from TRBV4-2 and TRBJ1-5, with 9 bases fitting TRBD1. V shed 0 bases, J shed 4 bases, and the junction held 4 bases outside the gene matches. This CDR3 has 16 residues. The germline V gene encodes CDR1 LGHNA and CDR2 YNFKEQ.

The rearrangement links TRBV9 to TRBJ2-7; no clear D. This CDR3 is 13 amino acids long. Trimming took 0 bases from V and 1 from J, leaving 5 bases between them. Germline V gene sequence: CDR1 SGDLS, CDR2 YYNGEE. CDR3 region: CASSVGYSYEQYF. CDR3 coding DNA: TGTGCCAGCAGCGTAGGCTATTCCTACGAGCAGTACTTC.

Here the CDR3 DNA reads TGTGCCTGGAGTGGGTCTATAGCGATCGTGGCCCCCACAGATACGCAGTATTTT. Its translation is CAWSGSIAIVAPTDTQYF. This chain uses TRBV30 with TRBJ2-3; perhaps TRBD2 as D (5 bases). The CDR3 has 18 amino acids. Germline lookup yields CDR1 GTSNPN and CDR2 SVGIG (reference sequence). With 1 base removed from V and 2 bases from J, the gap between germline ends came to 22 bases.

The rearrangement links TRBV19 to TRBJ2-7; 8 bases are shared with TRBD2. Germline V gene lookup returns CDR1 LNHDA and CDR2 SQIVND (reference sequence). This CDR3 region has 13 residues. V was pared by 4 bases and J by 2 bases, with 1 base of the junction left unmatched. The CDR3 is CASSKGLAYEQYF. CDR3 nucleotides: TGTGCCAGTAGTAAGGGACTAGCCTACGAGCAGTACTTC.

The CDR3 is CASSYIRGAYNEQFF. The CDR3 DNA sequence: TGTGCCAGCAGTTACATACGCGGGGCGTACAATGAGCAGTTCTTC. The chain combines TRBV6-5 with TRBJ2-1, with D possibly being TRBD2 (6 bases). The germline V gene has CDR1 MNHEY and CDR2 SVGAGI. Trimming took 2 bases from V and 4 from J, leaving 12 bases between them. The CDR3 has 15 residues.

The chain recombines TRBV19 with TRBJ1-2; D ambiguous. The germline V gene has CDR1 LNHDA and CDR2 SQIVND (reference sequence). This CDR3 has 11 amino acids. The germline V and J ends were trimmed by 4 bases and 4 bases, with 4 bases remaining between them. CDR3 loop: CASSTLYGYTF. CDR3 sequence (DNA): TGTGCCAGTAGTACCCTCTATGGCTACACCTTC. Based on the CDR3 plus reference TRBV19 and TRBJ1-2, the full variable domain is DGGITQSPKYLFRKEGQNVTLSCEQNLNHDAMYWYRQDPGQGLRLIYYSQIVNDFQKGDIAEGYSVSREKKESFPLTVTSAQKNPTAFYLCASSTLYGYTFGSGTRLTVV.

This clone has only a few counts. The chain couples TRBV5-1 to TRBJ2-7; the match to TRBD1 covers 7 bases. The CDR3 spans 12 residues. Trimming took 3 bases from V and 6 from J; bases not matched to a gene: 3. CDR1 is SGHRS, CDR2 YFSETQ, per germline. The CDR3 DNA sequence: TGCGCCAGCAGCTCGACAGGGATCGAGCAGTACTTC. This encodes CASSSTGIEQYF.

The chain combines TRBV5-1 with TRBJ1-5; maybe TRBD1 (5 bases). Germline V gives CDR1 SGHRS, CDR2 YFSETQ. CDR3 length: 15 residues. V lost 0 bases and J lost 3, with 10 bases in between. The CDR3 nucleotides read TGCGCCAGCAGCTTGGGACCACAGGACAATCAGCCCCAGCATTTT. Translation gives CASSLGPQDNQPQHF.

This clone appeared a single time. The genes are TRBV5-1 and TRBJ1-4, with D hard to call. Trimming pared 4 bases from V and 5 bases from J, leaving 18 bases between. Per the germline V gene, CDR1 is SGHRS and CDR2 is YFSETQ. This CDR3 contains 16 residues. The chain's CDR3 is CASSPLFTVPNEKLFF. CDR3 sequence (DNA): TGCGCCAGCAGCCCCTTGTTCACAGTTCCGAATGAAAAACTGTTTTTT.

This clone was counted many times. The chain joins TRBV27 to TRBJ2-3; 8 bases are a match to TRBD2. V dropped 2 bases and J dropped 4; count of bases not matched to a gene: 5. This CDR3 comprises 15 residues. Germline V gene sequence: CDR1 MNHEY, CDR2 SMNVEV (reference sequence). CDR3 DNA sequence: TGTGCCAGCAGTTTAAAGCTAGCGGGTTCAGATACGCAGTATTTT. This gives the protein CASSLKLAGSDTQYF.

The chain joins TRBV6-5 to TRBJ1-3, with a tentative D call TRBD1 (5 bases). CDR3 length: 15 amino acids. The V end was cut by 4 bases, the J end by 8 bases, with 18 bases between. Germline CDR1 is MNHEY and CDR2 is SVGAGI. CDR3 residues: CASSWAGQQGDTIYF. In DNA, the CDR3 is TGTGCCAGCAGTTGGGCCGGGCAACAAGGGGACACCATATATTTT.